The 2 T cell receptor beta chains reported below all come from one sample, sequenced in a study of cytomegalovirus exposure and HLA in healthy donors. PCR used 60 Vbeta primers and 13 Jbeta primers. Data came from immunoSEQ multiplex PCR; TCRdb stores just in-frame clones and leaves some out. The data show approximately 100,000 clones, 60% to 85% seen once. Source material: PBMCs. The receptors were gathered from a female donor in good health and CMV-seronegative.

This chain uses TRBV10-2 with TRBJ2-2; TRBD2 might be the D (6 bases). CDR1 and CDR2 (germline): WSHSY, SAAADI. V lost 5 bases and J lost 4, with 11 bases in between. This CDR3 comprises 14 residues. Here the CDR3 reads CASSMGLATGELFF. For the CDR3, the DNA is TGCGCCAGCAGTATGGGACTGGCCACCGGGGAGCTGTTTTTT.

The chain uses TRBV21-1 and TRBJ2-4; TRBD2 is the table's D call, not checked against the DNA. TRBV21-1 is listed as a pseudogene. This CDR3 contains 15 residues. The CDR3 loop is CASRTGIIPKNIQYF. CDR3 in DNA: TGTGCCAGTCGGACGGGGATTATTCCCAAAAACATTCAGTACTTC.